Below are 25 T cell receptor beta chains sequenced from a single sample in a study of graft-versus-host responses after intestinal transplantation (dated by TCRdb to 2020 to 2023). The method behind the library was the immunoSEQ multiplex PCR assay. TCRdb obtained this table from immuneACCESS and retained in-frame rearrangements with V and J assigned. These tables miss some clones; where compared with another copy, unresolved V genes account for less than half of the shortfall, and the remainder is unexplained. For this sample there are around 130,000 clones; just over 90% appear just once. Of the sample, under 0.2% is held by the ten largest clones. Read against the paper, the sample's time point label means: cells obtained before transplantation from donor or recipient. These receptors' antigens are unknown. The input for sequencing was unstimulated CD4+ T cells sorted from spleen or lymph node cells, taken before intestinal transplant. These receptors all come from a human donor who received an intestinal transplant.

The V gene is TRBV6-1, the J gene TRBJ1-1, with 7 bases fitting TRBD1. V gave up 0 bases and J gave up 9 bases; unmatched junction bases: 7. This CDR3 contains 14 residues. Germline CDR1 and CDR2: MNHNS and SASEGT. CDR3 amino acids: CASSEALRGQKAFF. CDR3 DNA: TGTGCCAGCAGTGAAGCTTTAAGGGGGCAGAAAGCTTTCTTT.

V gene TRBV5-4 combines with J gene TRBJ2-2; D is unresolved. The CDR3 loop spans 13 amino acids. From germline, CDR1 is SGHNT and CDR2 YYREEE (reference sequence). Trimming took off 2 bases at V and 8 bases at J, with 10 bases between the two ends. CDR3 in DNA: TGTGCCAGCAGCTTAAACACCCGGGGGGAGCTGTTTTTT. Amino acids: CASSLNTRGELFF.

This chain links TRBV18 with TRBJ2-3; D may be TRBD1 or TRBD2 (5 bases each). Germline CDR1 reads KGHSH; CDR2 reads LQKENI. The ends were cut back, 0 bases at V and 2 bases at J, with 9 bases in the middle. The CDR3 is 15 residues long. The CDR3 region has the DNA TGTGCCAGCTCACCACCTGAGGGGCCCACAGATACGCAGTATTTT. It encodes CASSPPEGPTDTQYF. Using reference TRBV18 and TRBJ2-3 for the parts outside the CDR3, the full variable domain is NAGVMQNPRHLVRRRGQEARLRCSPMKGHSHVYWYRQLPEEGLKFMVYLQKENIIDESGMPKERFSAEFPKEGPSILRIQQVVRGDSAAYFCASSPPEGPTDTQYFGPGTRLTVL.

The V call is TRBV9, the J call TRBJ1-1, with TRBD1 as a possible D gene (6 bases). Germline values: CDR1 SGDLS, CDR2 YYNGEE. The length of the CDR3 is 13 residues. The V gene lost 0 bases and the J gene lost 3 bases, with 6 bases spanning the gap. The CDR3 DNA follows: TGTGCCAGCAGCGTAGACAGGGACACTGAAGCTTTCTTT. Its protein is CASSVDRDTEAFF.

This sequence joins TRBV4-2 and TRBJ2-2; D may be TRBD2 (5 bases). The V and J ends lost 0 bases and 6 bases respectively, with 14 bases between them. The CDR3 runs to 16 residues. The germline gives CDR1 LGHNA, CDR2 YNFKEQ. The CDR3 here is CASSQEYRKGAGELFF. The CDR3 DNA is TGTGCCAGCAGCCAAGAGTACCGGAAGGGAGCCGGGGAGCTGTTTTTT.

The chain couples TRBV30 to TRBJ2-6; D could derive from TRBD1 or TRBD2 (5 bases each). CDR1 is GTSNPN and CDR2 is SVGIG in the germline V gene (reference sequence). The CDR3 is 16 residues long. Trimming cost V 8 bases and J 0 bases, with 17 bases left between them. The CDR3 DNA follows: TGTGCCGTCGGGACGGGGCGTAGCTCTGGGGCCAACGTCCTGACTTTC. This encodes CAVGTGRSSGANVLTF.

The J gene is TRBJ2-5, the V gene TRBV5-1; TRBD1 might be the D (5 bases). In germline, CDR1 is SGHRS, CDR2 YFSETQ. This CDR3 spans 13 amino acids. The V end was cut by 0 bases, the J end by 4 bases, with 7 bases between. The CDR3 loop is CASSLGGLETQYF. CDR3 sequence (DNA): TGCGCCAGCAGCTTGGGGGGCCTAGAGACCCAGTACTTC.

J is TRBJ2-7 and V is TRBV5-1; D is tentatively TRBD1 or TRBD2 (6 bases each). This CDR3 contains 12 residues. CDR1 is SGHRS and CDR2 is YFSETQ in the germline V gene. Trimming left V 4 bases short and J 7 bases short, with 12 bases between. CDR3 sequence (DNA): TGCGCCAGCAGCGTCGTAGGGGGGGAGCAGTACTTC. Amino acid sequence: CASSVVGGEQYF.

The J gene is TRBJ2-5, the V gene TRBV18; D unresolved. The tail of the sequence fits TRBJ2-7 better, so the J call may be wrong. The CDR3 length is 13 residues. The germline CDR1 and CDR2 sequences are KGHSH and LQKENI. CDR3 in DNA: TGTGCCAGCTCACCGACCCGCCGGAACGAGCAGTACTTC. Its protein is CASSPTRRNEQYF.

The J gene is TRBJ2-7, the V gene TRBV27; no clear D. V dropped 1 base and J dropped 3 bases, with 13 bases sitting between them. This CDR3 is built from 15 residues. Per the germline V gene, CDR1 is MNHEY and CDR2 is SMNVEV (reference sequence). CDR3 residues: CASSLYPGQRYEQYF. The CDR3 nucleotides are TGTGCCAGCAGTTTATACCCCGGGCAGCGCTACGAGCAGTACTTC.

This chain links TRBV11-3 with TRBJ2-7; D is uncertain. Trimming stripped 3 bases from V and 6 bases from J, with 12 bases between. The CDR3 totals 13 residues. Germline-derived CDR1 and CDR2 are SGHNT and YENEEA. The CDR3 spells CASSFHLLGEQYF. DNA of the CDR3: TGTGCCAGCAGCTTTCATCTTTTGGGCGAGCAGTACTTC.

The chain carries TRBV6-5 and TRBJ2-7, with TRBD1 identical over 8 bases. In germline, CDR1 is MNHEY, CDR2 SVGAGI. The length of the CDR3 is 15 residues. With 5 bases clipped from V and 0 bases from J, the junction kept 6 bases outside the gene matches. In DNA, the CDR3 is TGTGCCAGCAGTCGGGACAGGTCTCTCTCCTACGAGCAGTACTTC. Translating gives CASSRDRSLSYEQYF.

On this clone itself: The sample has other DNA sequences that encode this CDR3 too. CDR3 in amino acids: CASSYRAGANVLTF. CDR3 nucleotide sequence: TGTGCCAGCAGTTATAGGGCTGGGGCCAACGTCCTGACTTTC. V usage is TRBV6-6 and J usage is TRBJ2-6; D not certain. Trimming pared 3 bases from V and 2 bases from J, leaving 5 bases between. Germline V gives CDR1 MNHNY, CDR2 SVGAGI (reference sequence). This CDR3 comprises 14 residues.

In DNA, the CDR3 is TGCGCCAGCAGCGTCTCTAGCGGGGGGGCCAATGAGCAGTTCTTC. It specifies CASSVSSGGANEQFF. This chain connects TRBV5-1 to TRBJ2-1; 12 bases align to TRBD2. The V gene end was trimmed by 4 bases and the J gene end by 6 bases; junction bases not matched to a gene: 5. This CDR3 is built from 15 residues. Germline V gives CDR1 SGHRS, CDR2 YFSETQ.

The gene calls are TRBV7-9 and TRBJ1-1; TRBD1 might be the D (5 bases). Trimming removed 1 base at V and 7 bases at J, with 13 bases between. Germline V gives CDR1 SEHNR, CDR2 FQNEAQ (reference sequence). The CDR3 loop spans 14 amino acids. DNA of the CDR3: TGTGCCAGCAGCTTAGGCGACAGTTCCTTTGAAGCTTTCTTT. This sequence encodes CASSLGDSSFEAFF.

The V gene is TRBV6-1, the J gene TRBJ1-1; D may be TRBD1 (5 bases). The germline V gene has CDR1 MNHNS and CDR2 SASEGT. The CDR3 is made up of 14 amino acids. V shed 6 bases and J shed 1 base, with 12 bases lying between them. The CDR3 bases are TGTGCCAGCAGAATGAGGGGAGGGAACACTGAAGCTTTCTTT. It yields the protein CASRMRGGNTEAFF.

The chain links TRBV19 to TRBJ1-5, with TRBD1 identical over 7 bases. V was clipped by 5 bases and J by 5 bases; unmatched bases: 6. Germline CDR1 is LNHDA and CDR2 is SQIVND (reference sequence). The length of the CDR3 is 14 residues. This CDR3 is CASSEDRADQPQHF. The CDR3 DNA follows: TGTGCCAGTAGTGAAGACAGGGCGGATCAGCCCCAGCATTTT.

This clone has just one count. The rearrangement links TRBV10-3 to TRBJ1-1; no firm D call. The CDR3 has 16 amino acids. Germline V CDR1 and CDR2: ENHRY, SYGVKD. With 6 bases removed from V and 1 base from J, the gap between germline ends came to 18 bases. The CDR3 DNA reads TGTGCCATCAGCCCCCTTGGAGTCCCCGGGAACACTGAAGCTTTCTTT. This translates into CAISPLGVPGNTEAFF.

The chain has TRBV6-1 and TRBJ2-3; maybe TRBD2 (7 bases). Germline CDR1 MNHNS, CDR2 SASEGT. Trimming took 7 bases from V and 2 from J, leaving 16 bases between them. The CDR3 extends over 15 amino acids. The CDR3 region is CASKEGGAITDTQYF. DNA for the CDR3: TGTGCCAGCAAGGAGGGGGGGGCAATCACAGATACGCAGTATTTT.

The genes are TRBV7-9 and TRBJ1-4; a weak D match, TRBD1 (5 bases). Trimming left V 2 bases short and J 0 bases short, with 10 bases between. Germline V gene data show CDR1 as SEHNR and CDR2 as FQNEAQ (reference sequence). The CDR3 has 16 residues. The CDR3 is CASSLWQGATNEKLFF. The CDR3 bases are TGTGCCAGCAGCTTATGGCAGGGTGCAACTAATGAAAAACTGTTTTTT.

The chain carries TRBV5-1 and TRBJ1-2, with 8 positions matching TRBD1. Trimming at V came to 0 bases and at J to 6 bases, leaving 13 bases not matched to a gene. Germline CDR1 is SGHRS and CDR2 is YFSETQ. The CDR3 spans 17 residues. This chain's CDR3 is CASSLDSPFRTGNGYTF. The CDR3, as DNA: TGCGCCAGCAGCTTGGACTCTCCCTTCCGGACAGGGAATGGCTACACCTTC.

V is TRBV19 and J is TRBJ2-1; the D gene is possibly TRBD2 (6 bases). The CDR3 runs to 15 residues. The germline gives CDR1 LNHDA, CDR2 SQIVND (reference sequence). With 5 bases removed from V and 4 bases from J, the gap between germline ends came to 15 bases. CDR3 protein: CASSPLGTQYNEQFF. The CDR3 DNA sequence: TGTGCCAGTAGTCCCCTCGGGACTCAGTACAATGAGCAGTTCTTC. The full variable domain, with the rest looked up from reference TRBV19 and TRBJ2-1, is DGGITQSPKYLFRKEGQNVTLSCEQNLNHDAMYWYRQDPGQGLRLIYYSQIVNDFQKGDIAEGYSVSREKKESFPLTVTSAQKNPTAFYLCASSPLGTQYNEQFFGPGTRLTVL.

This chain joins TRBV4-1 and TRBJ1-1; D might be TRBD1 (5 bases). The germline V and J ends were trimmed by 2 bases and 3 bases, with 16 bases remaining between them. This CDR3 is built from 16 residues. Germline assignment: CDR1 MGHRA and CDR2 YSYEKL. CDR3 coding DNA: TGCGCCAGCAGCCAACCGACAAGGGGCTGGGACACTGAAGCTTTCTTT. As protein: CASSQPTRGWDTEAFF.

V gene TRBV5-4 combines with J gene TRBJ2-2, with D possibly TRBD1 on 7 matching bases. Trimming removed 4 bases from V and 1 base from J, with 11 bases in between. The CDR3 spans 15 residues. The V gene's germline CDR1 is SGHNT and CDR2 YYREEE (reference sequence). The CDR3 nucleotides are TGTGCCAGCAGCCAGGGGGGAGAGAACACCGGGGAGCTGTTTTTT. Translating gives CASSQGGENTGELFF.

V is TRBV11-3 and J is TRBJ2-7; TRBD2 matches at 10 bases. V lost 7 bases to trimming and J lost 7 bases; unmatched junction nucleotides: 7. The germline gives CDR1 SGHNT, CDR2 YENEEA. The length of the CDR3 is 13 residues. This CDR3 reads CASTAGGPREQYF. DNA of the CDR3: TGTGCCAGCACAGCGGGGGGGCCGCGTGAGCAGTACTTC. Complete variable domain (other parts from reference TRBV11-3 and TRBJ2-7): EAGVVQSPRYKIIEKKQPVAFWCNPISGHNTLYWYLQNLGQGPELLIRYENEEAVDDSQLPKDRFSAERLKGVDSTLKIQPAELGDSAVYLCASTAGGPREQYFGPGTRLTVT.